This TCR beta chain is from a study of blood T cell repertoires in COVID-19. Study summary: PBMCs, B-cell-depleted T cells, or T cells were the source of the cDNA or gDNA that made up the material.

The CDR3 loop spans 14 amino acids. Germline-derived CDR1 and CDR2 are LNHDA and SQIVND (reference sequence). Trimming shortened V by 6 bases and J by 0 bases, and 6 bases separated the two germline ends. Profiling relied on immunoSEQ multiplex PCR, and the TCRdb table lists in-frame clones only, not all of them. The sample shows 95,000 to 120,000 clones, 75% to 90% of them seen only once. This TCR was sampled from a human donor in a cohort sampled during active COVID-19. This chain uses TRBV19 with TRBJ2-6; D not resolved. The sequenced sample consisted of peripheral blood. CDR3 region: CASSPFSGANVLTF. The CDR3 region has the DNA TGTGCCAGTAGCCCTTTCTCTGGGGCCAACGTCCTGACTTTC.